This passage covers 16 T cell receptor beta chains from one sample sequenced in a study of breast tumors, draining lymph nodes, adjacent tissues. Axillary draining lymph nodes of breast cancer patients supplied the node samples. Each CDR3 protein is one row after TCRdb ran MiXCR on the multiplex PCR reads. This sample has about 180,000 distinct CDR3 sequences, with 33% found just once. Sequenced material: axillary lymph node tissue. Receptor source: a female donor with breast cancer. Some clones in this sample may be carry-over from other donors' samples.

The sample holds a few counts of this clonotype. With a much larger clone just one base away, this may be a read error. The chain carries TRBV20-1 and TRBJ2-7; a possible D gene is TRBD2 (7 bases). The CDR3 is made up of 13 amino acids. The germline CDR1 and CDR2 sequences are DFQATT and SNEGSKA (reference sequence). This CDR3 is CSAVRGGPYAQYF. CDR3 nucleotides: TGCAGTGCTGTTCGCGGGGGCCCCTACGCGCAGTACTTC.

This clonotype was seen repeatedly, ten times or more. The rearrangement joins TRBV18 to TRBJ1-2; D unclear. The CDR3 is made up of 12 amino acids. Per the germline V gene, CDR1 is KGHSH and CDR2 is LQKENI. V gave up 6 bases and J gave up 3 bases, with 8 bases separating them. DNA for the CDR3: TGTGCCAGCTCTCCTCACGACTATGGCTACACCTTC. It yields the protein CASSPHDYGYTF.

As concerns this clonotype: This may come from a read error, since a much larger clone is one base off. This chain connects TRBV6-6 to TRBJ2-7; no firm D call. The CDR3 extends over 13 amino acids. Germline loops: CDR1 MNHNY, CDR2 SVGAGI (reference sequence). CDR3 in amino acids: CASSYTDSYEQCF. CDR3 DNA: TGTGCCAGCAGTTACACAGACTCCTACGAGCAGTGCTTC.

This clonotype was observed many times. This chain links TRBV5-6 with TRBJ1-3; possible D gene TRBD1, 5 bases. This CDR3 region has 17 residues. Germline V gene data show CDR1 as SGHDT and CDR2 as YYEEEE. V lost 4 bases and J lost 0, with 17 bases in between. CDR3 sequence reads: CASSRGEGRFSGNTIYF. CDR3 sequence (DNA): TGTGCCAGCAGCCGGGGGGAGGGGAGATTCTCTGGAAACACCATATATTTT.

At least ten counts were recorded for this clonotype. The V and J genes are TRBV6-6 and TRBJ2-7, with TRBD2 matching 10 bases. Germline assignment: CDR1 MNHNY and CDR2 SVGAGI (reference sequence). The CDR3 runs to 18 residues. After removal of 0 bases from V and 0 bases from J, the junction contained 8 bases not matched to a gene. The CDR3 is CASSYSMGLATGSYEQYF. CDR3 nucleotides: TGTGCCAGCAGTTACTCGATGGGACTAGCGACAGGCTCCTACGAGCAGTACTTC.

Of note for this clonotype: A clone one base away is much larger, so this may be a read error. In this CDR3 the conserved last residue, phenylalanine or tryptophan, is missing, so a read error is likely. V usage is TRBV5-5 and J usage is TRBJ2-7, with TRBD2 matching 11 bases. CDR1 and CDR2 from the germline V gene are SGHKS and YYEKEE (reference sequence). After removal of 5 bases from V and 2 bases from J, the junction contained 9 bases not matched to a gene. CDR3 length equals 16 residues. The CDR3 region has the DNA TGTGCCAGCAGTTCTTTAGCGGGAGGGTCCCCCTACGAGCAGTACTCC. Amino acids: CASSSLAGGSPYEQYS.

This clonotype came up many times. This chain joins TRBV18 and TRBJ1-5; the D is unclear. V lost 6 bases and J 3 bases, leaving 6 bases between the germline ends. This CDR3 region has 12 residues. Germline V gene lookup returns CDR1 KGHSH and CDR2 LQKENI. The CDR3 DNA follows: TGTGCCAGCTCGACTGACAATCAGCCCCAGCATTTT. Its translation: CASSTDNQPQHF.

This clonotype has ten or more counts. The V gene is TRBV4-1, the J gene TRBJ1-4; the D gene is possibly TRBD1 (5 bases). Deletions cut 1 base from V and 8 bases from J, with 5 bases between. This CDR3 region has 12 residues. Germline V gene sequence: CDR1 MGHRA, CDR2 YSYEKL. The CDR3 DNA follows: TGCGCCAGCAGCCAAGGGGGGGAAAAACTGTTTTTT. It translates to CASSQGGEKLFF.

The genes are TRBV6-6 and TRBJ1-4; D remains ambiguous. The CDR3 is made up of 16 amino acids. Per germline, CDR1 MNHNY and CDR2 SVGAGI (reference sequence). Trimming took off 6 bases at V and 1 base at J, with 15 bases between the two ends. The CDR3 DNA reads TGTGCCAGCAGGAACGGACTAGCGGGAACTAATGAAAAACTGTTTTTT. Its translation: CASRNGLAGTNEKLFF.

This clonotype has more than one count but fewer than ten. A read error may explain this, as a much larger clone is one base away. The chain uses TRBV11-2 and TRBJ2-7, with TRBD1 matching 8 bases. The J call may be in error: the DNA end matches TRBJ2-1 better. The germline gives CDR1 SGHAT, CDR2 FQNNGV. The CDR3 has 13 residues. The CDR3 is CASSEGQGAEQFF. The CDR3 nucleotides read TGTGCCAGCAGCGAAGGACAGGGCGCTGAGCAGTTCTTC.

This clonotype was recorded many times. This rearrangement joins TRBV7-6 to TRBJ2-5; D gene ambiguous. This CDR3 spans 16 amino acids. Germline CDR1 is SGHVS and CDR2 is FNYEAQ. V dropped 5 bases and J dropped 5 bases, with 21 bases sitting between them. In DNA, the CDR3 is TGTGCCAGCAGCCCCCCCCGGAGAGTGATGAGGGAGACCCAGTACTTC. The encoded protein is CASSPPRRVMRETQYF.

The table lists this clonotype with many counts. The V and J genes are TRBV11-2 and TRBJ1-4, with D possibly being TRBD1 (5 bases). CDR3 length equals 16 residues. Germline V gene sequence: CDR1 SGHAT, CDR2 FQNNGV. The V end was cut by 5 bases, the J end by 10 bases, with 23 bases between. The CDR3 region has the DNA TGTGCCAGCAGCCCCCAAACCGGGACTGGCGTTGGAAAACTGTTTTTT. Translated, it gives CASSPQTGTGVGKLFF.

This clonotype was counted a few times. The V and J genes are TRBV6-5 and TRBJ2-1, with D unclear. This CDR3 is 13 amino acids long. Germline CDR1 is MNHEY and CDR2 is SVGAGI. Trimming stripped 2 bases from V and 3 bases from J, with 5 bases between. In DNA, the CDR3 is TGTGCCAGCAGTTACACAGACTACAATGAGCAGTTCTTC. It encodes CASSYTDYNEQFF.

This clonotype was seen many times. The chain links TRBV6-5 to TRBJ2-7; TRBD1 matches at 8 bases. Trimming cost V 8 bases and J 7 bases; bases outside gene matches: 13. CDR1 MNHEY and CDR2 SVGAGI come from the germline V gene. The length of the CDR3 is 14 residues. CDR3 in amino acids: CASGTGGTSKEQYF. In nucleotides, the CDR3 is TGTGCCAGCGGTACAGGGGGAACCTCTAAGGAGCAGTACTTC.

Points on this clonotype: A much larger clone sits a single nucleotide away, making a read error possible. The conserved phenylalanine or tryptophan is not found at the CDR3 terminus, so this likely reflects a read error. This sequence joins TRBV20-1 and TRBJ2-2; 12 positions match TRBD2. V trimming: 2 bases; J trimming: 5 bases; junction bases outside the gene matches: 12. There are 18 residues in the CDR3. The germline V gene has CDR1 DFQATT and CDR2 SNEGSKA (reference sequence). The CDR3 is CSARPASGGGLWTGELFL. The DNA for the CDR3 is TGCAGTGCTAGACCCGCTAGCGGGGGGGGGTTATGGACCGGGGAGCTGTTTCTT.

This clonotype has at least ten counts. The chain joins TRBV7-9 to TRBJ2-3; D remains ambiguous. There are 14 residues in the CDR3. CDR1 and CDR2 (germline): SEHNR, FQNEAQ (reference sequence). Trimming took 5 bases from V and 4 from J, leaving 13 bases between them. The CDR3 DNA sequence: TGTGCCAGCAGCCAACCCACTTCGGCAGATACGCAGTATTTT. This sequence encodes CASSQPTSADTQYF.